The T cell receptor (beta chain) under discussion was sequenced for a study of CD8 T cells in ankylosing spondylitis. Study-wide points: There was a TCR beta motif, made of eight highly homologous variants, that appeared characteristic of ankylosing spondylitis blood.

This clonotype showed up just a few times. Antigen specificity is unknown. MiXCR, applied by TCRdb to the 5' RACE reads, yields one record per CDR3 protein. The table shows approximately 400,000 distinct CDR3 sequences, with 25% to 30% occurring only once. With 0 bases removed from V and 4 bases from J, the gap between germline ends came to 11 bases. This CDR3 spans 15 amino acids. Looked up from germline, CDR1 is LNHNV and CDR2 is YYDKDF (reference sequence). Sequencing was performed on blood, either unsorted or a sorted T cell fraction (not recorded which). This TCR was sampled from a male donor with ankylosing spondylitis. The J gene is TRBJ2-3, the V gene TRBV15; no reliable D call. The CDR3: CATSRDGKGPDTQYF. Written as DNA, the CDR3 is TGTGCCACCAGCAGAGATGGGAAGGGCCCAGATACGCAGTATTTT. The variable domain in full, completed from reference TRBV15 and TRBJ2-3, reads DAMVIQNPRYQVTQFGKPVTLSCSQTLNHNVMYWYQQKSSQAPKLLFHYYDKDFNNEADTPDNFQSRRPNTSFCFLDIRSPGLGDTAMYLCATSRDGKGPDTQYFGPGTRLTVL.